This T cell receptor beta chain derives from a study of cytomegalovirus exposure and HLA in healthy donors (dated by TCRdb to 2017 to 2019). With regard to the full study: In an earlier analysis of 587 of the donors, 276 Gb of sequence data and 90 million to 130 million unique TCR beta sequences from about 179 million T cells were reported. About 300 gigabases of sequencing data and 70 million to 95 million unique TCR sequences made up an early release that covered over 550 HLA-typed donors. Of the roughly 400 genotyped donors, about 80% fell in the genetic ancestry cluster associated with self-reported Caucasian donors. The aim of the study was to test whether cataloging public T cell receptors could identify signatures of past pathogen exposure. The T cell repertoires of 666 subjects were profiled by immunosequencing and related to cytomegalovirus serostatus. Besides the first cohort of more than 650 subjects, a separate validation cohort made up of about 120 different subjects was used. The study combined high-throughput TCR immunosequencing, statistical association of individual TCRs with disease status, and machine learning to predict cytomegalovirus infection status. A later analysis re-analyzed previously published TCR beta repertoires from approximately 670 donors and added high-resolution HLA genotyping to study TCR occurrence patterns. Rather than drawing on any new phenotypic data, the later analysis identified candidate immune exposures from TCR beta sequences and the way those sequences occurred across donors. An earlier analysis of nearly 600 of the donors applied high-throughput TCR beta sequencing to assess whether each TCR beta V gene segment acted as functional or pseudogenic. Donor age, sex, ethnicity and CMV serostatus were compiled alongside the repertoire data. A later genetic analysis used genome-wide SNP genotypes for about 65% of the 666 donors, treating that subset as a discovery cohort. Every discovery cohort repertoire had been produced on one sequencing platform. Class I and class II HLA loci were covered by the typing at four-digit resolution. Typing coverage varied by locus: about 620-640 donors for A, B, C, DRB1 and DQB1; 500 to 550 for DQA1; more than 600 for DPA1; 400 to 480 for DPB1. Because of strong linkage in the cohort, four to six DR-DQ haplotypes were treated as single units for association and clustering. Among a few hundred genotyped donors of the cohort, an average of around 240,000 unique TCR beta nucleotide sequences were sequenced per donor, around 18% of them non-productive.

The cohort comprised fewer than 700 healthy bone marrow donors. All cohort members were sampled while nominally healthy, although unrecorded immune exposures were likely present. The donor was CMV seronegative and was included in the group of hundreds of seronegative cohort members. A peripheral blood sample was collected from each donor, and TCR beta sequencing was performed on peripheral blood mononuclear cells. Genomic DNA was extracted from the blood cell samples with the Qiagen DNeasy Blood Extraction Kit. Reading the germline V gene gives CDR1 SGHVS and CDR2 FNYEAQ. The CDR3, cysteine through phenylalanine, is 14 amino acids long. Only CDR3 DNA is held: 42 bases, read in frame from base 1. From V the trimming removes 3 bases and from J it removes 8 bases, while the gene matches leave 6 bases of the junction unaccounted for. Paper-wide results and their limitations: Compared with the roughly 700-donor mean, donors in an Asian-associated ancestry cluster had fewer N-insertions in productive TCRs, according to a later genetic analysis. Specific HLA alleles were associated with 15,000 to 20,000 TCR beta sequences at a false discovery rate of 0.05 in a later analysis. Several of the top co-occurrence clusters appeared to be linked to parvovirus B19, influenza, CMV and Epstein-Barr virus, according to a later analysis. A few of the identified cytomegalovirus-associated TCR beta chains were confirmed in vitro to be specific for cytomegalovirus antigens. Correlated functional status among segregating V segments might reflect linkage disequilibrium, but an unknown experimental factor could not be ruled out. CMV serostatus was the only immune exposure information available for the cohort. Because HLA typing was missing for some donors at each locus, association tests included only the typed subset. The authors suggested that the approach could potentially be extended to other disease states and immunological phenotypes. A further reported finding was that TCR beta sequences accurately predicted the HLA-A and HLA-B alleles for most subjects in the first cohort. The study gave a list of more than 150 TCR beta chains associated with cytomegalovirus. In this cohort, only TCR beta chains were sequenced, and detectable features were limited by the absence of alpha or paired-chain data. Because counts were too low, 15 to 20 rarely observed V segments, including chromosome 9 orphons, were left out of the earlier analysis of about 500 of the donors. In an earlier analysis of approximately 590 of the donors, most TCR beta V segments were observed in productive rearrangements about 87% or about 30% of the time, broadly matching IMGT annotations. A later analysis found that HLA-associated TCR beta chains were more clonally expanded and had lower generation probabilities than equally common non-associated chains. Assigning TCR associations to individual alleles was difficult when HLA alleles, especially DR and DQ, strongly co-occurred. In a later genetic analysis, a missense DCLRE1C variant was associated with V-gene and J-gene trimming of TCR beta chains, and the association was replicated in an independent cohort. In both the original and validation cohorts, the classifier was reported to diagnose cytomegalovirus status with high specificity and sensitivity. Presence/absence analyses assumed roughly uniform sequencing depth across donors, an assumption that may not hold. A group of highly shared sequence variants was considered likely to be a technical artifact of the sequencing pipeline. Some IMGT-functional V segments, including TRBV6-2 and TRBV6-3, could not be distinguished by the 87-base-pair reads and were therefore excluded. According to a later analysis, most CMV-associated TCR beta chains appeared to be HLA-restricted, and the HLA associations seemed to be driven largely by CMV exposure. While some public TCRs were present in many individuals, most TCR sequences turned up only very rarely across donors. A later analysis found that TCR association rates varied across HLA loci, with DRB1 alleles showing the most associated TCRs and HLA-C alleles the fewest.

Library preparation used the immunoSEQ multiplex PCR assay. A mixture of 60 forward primers for TCR Vbeta segments and 13 reverse primers for TCR Jbeta segments was used in the multiplex PCR. Amplification of the CDR3 region of rearranged TCR beta genes was performed with a multiplex PCR assay on genomic DNA. The amplified TCR beta libraries were sequenced on the Illumina HiSeq System as 87-base-pair reads. The authors' pipeline ran thus. A later analysis tallied about 77 million unique TCR beta chains across the 666 repertoires, and around 10 million of those chains were shared by two or more donors. Raw reads were error-corrected and collapsed into unique sequences by a nearest-neighbor algorithm in which closely related sequences were merged to remove PCR and sequencing errors. Alignment of CDR3 sequences to IMGT reference sequences was used to assign V, D and J gene segments. Each retained sequence needed at least a six-nucleotide match to both a V gene segment and a J gene segment. Rearrangements were called productive when the CDR3 lacked stop codons and stayed in frame with V and J; all others were non-productive. Following IMGT convention, CDR3 was defined as the stretch from the second conserved V-encoded cysteine up to the conserved J-encoded phenylalanine. In an earlier analysis of 550 to 650 of the donors, sequences lacking an unambiguous match to a single V gene segment were excluded. An earlier analysis of a few hundred of the donors called V segments functional above 56.7% productive rearrangements and segregating when the between-donor standard deviation exceeded 5%. A statistical classification framework was developed to diagnose cytomegalovirus status using the catalog of TCR beta chain sequences. A later analysis assigned V and J genes by comparing TCR nucleotide sequences with IMGT/GENE-DB human TR gene sequences. A later analysis assigned CDR3 sequences and most-parsimonious VDJ recombination scenarios with the TCRdist pipeline. A later analysis defined each TCR beta chain by its CDR3 amino acid sequence plus V-gene family, and excluded reads lacking a unique V-gene family. In a later analysis, 450 to 600 highly shared, low-generation-probability nucleotide sequences were removed to address suspected cross-contamination and a sequencing artifact. In a later analysis, a clonal expansion index for each public chain was calculated from normalized within-repertoire ranks of inferred template counts. A later analysis computed generation probabilities with a VDJ recombination model fitted to out-of-frame rearrangements, and checked the results against IGoR. In a later analysis, TCR-TCR, TCR-HLA and TCR-CMV co-occurrence was scored with hypergeometric tests, and a repertoire-size bias correction was applied to TCR pairs. To estimate false discovery rates, a later analysis permuted the HLA or CMV assignments 20 times. In a later analysis, co-occurring TCRs were grouped with DBSCAN, and TCRdist sequence similarity was added when clustering was performed within HLA-allele-positive subsets. Repertoires with fewer than 30,000 or more than 120,000 public chains were left out of co-occurrence clustering, as were four to six repertoires with anomalous nucleotide sharing. In TCRdb, the immuneACCESS table is reduced to in-frame sequences with V and J assigned. These tables do not hold every clone; where another copy was compared, an unresolved V gene accounts for under half, and the others remain unexplained. That table is the source of V, J and clone size, and D and trimming were worked out from the DNA. This sample's listing comprises some 84,000 clones. The leading ten clones occupy less than 0.65% of the sample.

Comment on this clone: No antigen is known for it.

The origin of this receptor is a man in his forties or fifties in good health and CMV-seronegative. Sequencing was performed on PBMCs. The rearrangement combines TRBV7-6 with TRBJ1-4; 7 of the junction bases match TRBD1. The CDR3 here reads CASSFMTGNEKLFF. The bases are TGTGCCAGCAGCTTCATGACAGGGAACGAAAAACTGTTTTTT.